The clone carrying this T cell receptor (beta chain) came up a few times. Its cognate antigen is unknown. Every bit of the isolated RNA underwent reverse transcription, so sequencing read expressed TCRB transcripts. Generated by immunoSEQ multiplex PCR, the TCRdb table keeps only in-frame clones and is missing some. This table has a few hundred thousand clones, roughly 14% appearing once. These data are taken from a study of beta chain features in type 1 diabetes. Findings of the study overall: There was a moderate but significant shortening of TCRB CDR3s in all four CD4+ subsets of Type 1 diabetes patients. Shorter templates may be favored by PCR, equally so in patients and controls.

The CDR3 loop spans 12 amino acids. Germline CDR1 is SQVTM and CDR2 is ANQGSEA. Trimming pared 4 bases from V and 9 bases from J, leaving 13 bases between. This sequence was found in a woman aged 18 to 35 with type 1 diabetes. This chain uses TRBV29-1 with TRBJ2-1; tentatively, D is TRBD2 (7 bases). Material for sequencing was naive CD4+ T cells from blood. In nucleotides, the CDR3 is TGCAGCGTTGGAAGGGGGGGTAGTGAGCAGTTCTTC. Translation gives CSVGRGGSEQFF.